This is a list of T cell receptor beta chains from one sample in a study of blood T cell repertoires in COVID-19. Sequencing was performed with immunoSEQ multiplex PCR; in TCRdb, only in-frame clones are kept and a portion is missing. The sample carries 430,000 or so clones, around 90% recorded once. Sequenced material: peripheral blood. The receptors were sampled from a man aged 18 to 29 with COVID-19, enrolled during active disease. CDR3s include the opening cysteine and the closing phenylalanine or tryptophan. D genes are given only for firm matches. Only part of the rows carry a size: once, few, many, or a class if the clone is expanded.

clone size: -; J gene: TRBJ2-7; V gene: TRBV29-1; D gene: TRBD2; CDR3 protein: CSVRARLAGDEQYF; CDR3 DNA: TGCAGCGTTAGAGCGCGACTAGCGGGAGACGAGCAGTACTTC
clone size: -; J gene: TRBJ1-2; V gene: TRBV15; D gene: TRBD1; CDR3 protein: CATSRDRAGTGDYGYTF; CDR3 DNA: TGTGCCACCAGCAGAGACCGGGCCGGGACAGGGGACTATGGCTACACCTTC
clone size: -; J gene: TRBJ2-2; V gene: TRBV2; D gene: TRBD2; CDR3 protein: CASRETSGTNGELFF; CDR3 DNA: TGTGCCAGCAGGGAGACTAGCGGGACGAACGGGGAGCTGTTTTTT
clone size: -; J gene: TRBJ2-2; V gene: TRBV11-3; D gene: -; CDR3 protein: CASSFGWRGAGELFF; CDR3 DNA: TGTGCCAGCAGCTTCGGGTGGCGAGGCGCCGGGGAGCTGTTTTTT
clone size: -; J gene: TRBJ1-3; V gene: TRBV25-1; D gene: -; CDR3 protein: CASSEKMGGTAGNTIYF; CDR3 DNA: TGTGCCAGCAGTGAAAAGATGGGAGGGACGGCTGGAAACACCATATATTTT
clone size: -; J gene: TRBJ2-1; V gene: TRBV19; D gene: -; CDR3 protein: CASSLQHNEQFF; CDR3 DNA: TGTGCCAGTAGTTTACAGCACAATGAGCAGTTCTTC
clone size: -; J gene: TRBJ1-5; V gene: TRBV10-2; D gene: TRBD1; CDR3 protein: CASSGGTGRNQPQHF; CDR3 DNA: TGCGCCAGCAGCGGAGGGACAGGGCGCAATCAGCCCCAGCATTTT
clone size: -; J gene: TRBJ2-2; V gene: TRBV19; D gene: TRBD1; CDR3 protein: CASSGGPNTGELFF; CDR3 DNA: TGTGCCAGTTCAGGGGGACCGAACACCGGGGAGCTGTTTTTT
clone size: -; J gene: TRBJ2-5; V gene: TRBV6-5; D gene: -; CDR3 protein: CASIWRGGRGETQYF; CDR3 DNA: TGTGCCAGCATCTGGAGGGGTGGACGGGGAGAGACCCAGTACTTC
clone size: -; J gene: TRBJ1-1; V gene: TRBV7-8; D gene: TRBD1; CDR3 protein: CASSPRTGDTEAFF; CDR3 DNA: TGTGCCAGCAGCCCCCGGACAGGGGACACTGAAGCTTTCTTT
clone size: -; J gene: TRBJ1-3; V gene: TRBV6-6; D gene: -; CDR3 protein: CASISDSVGGNTIYF; CDR3 DNA: TGTGCCAGCATTTCAGACAGTGTCGGCGGAAACACCATATATTTT
clone size: -; J gene: TRBJ2-7; V gene: TRBV25-1; D gene: -; CDR3 protein: CASSDNGTKGDVGYEQYF; CDR3 DNA: TGTGCCAGCAGCGACAACGGGACCAAGGGGGATGTGGGTTACGAGCAGTACTTC
clone size: -; J gene: TRBJ1-5; V gene: TRBV28; D gene: -; CDR3 protein: CASSLTGWPQHF; CDR3 DNA: TGTGCCAGCAGTTTAACAGGGTGGCCCCAGCATTTT
clone size: -; J gene: TRBJ1-5; V gene: TRBV7-9; D gene: TRBD1; CDR3 protein: CASSGSGGPQPQHF; CDR3 DNA: TGTGCCAGCAGCGGTTCAGGGGGCCCCCAGCCCCAGCATTTT
clone size: -; J gene: TRBJ2-2; V gene: TRBV10-1; D gene: TRBD1; CDR3 protein: CASSSGGYTGELFF; CDR3 DNA: TGCGCCAGCAGCTCAGGGGGCTACACCGGGGAGCTGTTTTTT
clone size: -; J gene: TRBJ1-2; V gene: TRBV19; D gene: -; CDR3 protein: CASSIVYQGIYTF; CDR3 DNA: TGTGCCAGTAGTATAGTTTACCAGGGGATCTACACCTTC
clone size: -; J gene: TRBJ2-2; V gene: TRBV5-1; D gene: -; CDR3 protein: CASSLASEGLGELFF; CDR3 DNA: TGCGCCAGCAGCTTGGCCTCGGAGGGGCTCGGGGAGCTGTTTTTT
clone size: -; J gene: TRBJ2-7; V gene: TRBV29-1; D gene: -; CDR3 protein: CSVDFEAGQYEQYF; CDR3 DNA: TGCAGCGTTGACTTTGAGGCAGGGCAGTACGAGCAGTACTTC
clone size: once; J gene: TRBJ2-1; V gene: TRBV19; D gene: -; CDR3 protein: CASTEAAYNEQFF; CDR3 DNA: TGTGCCAGTACCGAGGCGGCTTACAATGAGCAGTTCTTC
clone size: -; J gene: TRBJ2-5; V gene: TRBV5-1; D gene: TRBD1; CDR3 protein: CASSSGDRTGAPNFYF; CDR3 DNA: TGCGCCAGCAGCTCTGGGGATCGGACAGGCGCGCCTAACTTCTACTTC
clone size: -; J gene: TRBJ2-3; V gene: TRBV4-1; D gene: -; CDR3 protein: CASSQGQGDTQYF; CDR3 DNA: TGCGCCAGCAGCCAAGGCCAGGGAGATACGCAGTATTTT
clone size: -; J gene: TRBJ1-6; V gene: TRBV2; D gene: TRBD1; CDR3 protein: CASSEALGTGVNNSPLHF; CDR3 DNA: TGTGCCAGCAGTGAAGCGCTCGGGACAGGGGTTAATAATTCACCCCTCCACTTT
clone size: once; J gene: TRBJ2-1; V gene: TRBV11-2; D gene: TRBD2; CDR3 protein: CASSFSGGGYNEQFF; CDR3 DNA: TGTGCCAGCAGCTTTAGCGGGGGGGGGTACAATGAGCAGTTCTTC